Below, 3 T cell receptor beta chains from the same sample are listed, as sequenced in a study of metastatic and nonmetastatic thyroid tumors. Among the patients, none had received any treatment before thyroid surgery. MiXCR re-clonotyped the PCR reads for TCRdb. The sample contains around 15,000 clones, roughly 24% of which appear only once. The sequencing input was tumor tissue. The receptor set was obtained from a female donor with papillary thyroid cancer or a benign thyroid nodule (not recorded which). Some clones in this sample may be carry-over from other donors' samples.

This clone showed up many times. The chain joins TRBV25-1 to TRBJ2-5, with TRBD1 identical over 9 bases. The V gene's germline CDR1 is MGHDK and CDR2 SYGVNS. The CDR3 extends over 13 amino acids. J was trimmed by 6 bases and V by 3 bases; bases with no gene match: 2. The CDR3 DNA reads TGTGCCAGCAGTGAGGGACAGGGCCAGACCCAGTACTTC. Protein: CASSEGQGQTQYF.

With respect to this clone: One end of the junction does not line up with germline, which may come from a read error. V usage is TRBV6-2 or TRBV6-3 and J usage is TRBJ2-7, with D unclear. Germline CDR1 is MNHEY and CDR2 is SVGEGT. The CDR3 runs to 12 residues. This CDR3 reads CVSIIDGYEQYF. The CDR3 DNA reads as TGTGTCAGCATCATCGATGGGTACGAGCAGTACTTC.

This clone was recorded at least ten times. The V and J genes are TRBV5-1 and TRBJ2-5; 8 nucleotides agree with TRBD2. CDR1 and CDR2 (germline): SGHRS, YFSETQ. The CDR3 spans 15 residues. With 0 bases clipped from V and 5 bases from J, the junction kept 6 bases outside the gene matches. The CDR3 sequence: CASSLAGGAGETQYF. The CDR3 region has the DNA TGCGCCAGCAGCTTGGCCGGGGGGGCCGGGGAGACCCAGTACTTC.